This T cell receptor beta chain was recorded in a study of blood T cell repertoires in COVID-19. On the study more broadly: Samples taken during acute and convalescent COVID-19 were collected in the United States, Italy and Spain. In each case, the material was cDNA or gDNA derived from T cells, B-cell-depleted T cells, or PBMCs.

Per the germline V gene, CDR1 is MNHEY and CDR2 is SMNVEV (reference sequence). The V and J ends lost 3 bases and 8 bases, in that order; junction bases with no gene match: 7. The CDR3 sequence is 14 residues long. How the authors handled the data: Estimation of nucleated cell counts was performed using reference gene primer amplification. Only in-frame clones appear in the TCRdb table, and some are missing; sequencing was by immunoSEQ multiplex PCR. V and J calls and clone size are as listed in that table; D and trimming were resolved from the DNA. The table shows 300,000 or so clones, with around 86% occurring only once.

The TCR sequence derives from a woman aged 50 to 60 with acute or convalescent COVID-19. Specimen: peripheral blood. The chain couples TRBV27 to TRBJ1-3; 7 bases map to TRBD1. The CDR3 sequence: CASSFHRQGHTIYF. DNA for the CDR3: TGTGCCAGCAGTTTCCACCGACAGGGACACACCATATATTTT.